This passage covers 32 T cell receptor beta chains from one sample sequenced in a study of blood T cell repertoires in COVID-19. Assay used: immunoSEQ multiplex PCR; TCRdb lists only in-frame clones, some missing. The data show about 270,000 clones, more than 75% seen once. Sequencing was done on a sample of peripheral blood. The receptors were sampled from a woman aged 50 to 65 with acute or convalescent COVID-19.

V usage is TRBV11-1 and J usage is TRBJ2-3, with 7 bases that match TRBD2. The CDR3 consists of 14 residues. CDR1 SGHAT and CDR2 FQDESV come from the germline V gene (reference sequence). After removal of 7 bases from V and 5 bases from J, the junction contained 9 bases not matched to a gene. CDR3 coding DNA: TGTGCCAGCACTGAATGGGTAGCGGGAGATACGCAGTATTTT. The encoded protein is CASTEWVAGDTQYF.

This clone was counted a single time. The CDR3 sequence is CASADSANTGELFF. The DNA of the CDR3 is TGTGCCTCCGCTGACAGCGCGAACACCGGGGAGCTGTTTTTT. The rearrangement links TRBV10-3 to TRBJ2-2, with D tentatively TRBD1 (5 bases). V was clipped by 11 bases and J by 0 bases, with 13 bases between them. The CDR3 consists of 14 residues. From germline, CDR1 is ENHRY and CDR2 SYGVKD.

This clone appeared a few times. The chain has TRBV6-2 or TRBV6-3 and TRBJ2-7; 9 bases are a match to TRBD1. Per germline, CDR1 MNHEY and CDR2 SVGEGT. The CDR3 totals 16 residues. V gave up 6 bases and J gave up 2 bases; unmatched junction bases: 11. The CDR3 here is CASSGTGTGKPYEQYF. CDR3 DNA sequence: TGTGCCAGCAGCGGGACCGGGACAGGGAAACCCTACGAGCAGTACTTC.

V and J are TRBV27 and TRBJ2-3; 7 bases line up with TRBD2. CDR3 length: 14 amino acids. Trimming cost V 2 bases and J 1 base; bases outside gene matches: 0. Germline values: CDR1 MNHEY, CDR2 SMNVEV (reference sequence). This chain's CDR3 is CASSLTSGTDTQYF. The DNA for the CDR3 is TGTGCCAGCAGTTTAACTAGCGGCACAGATACGCAGTATTTT.

The chain couples TRBV29-1 to TRBJ1-3, with TRBD1 as a possible D gene (6 bases). CDR3 length equals 14 residues. Germline CDR1 and CDR2: SQVTM and ANQGSEA. The ends were cut back, 2 bases at V and 6 bases at J, with 14 bases in the middle. CDR3 nucleotides: TGCAGCGTTGAATTGGCAGGGACATTAAACACCATATATTTT. This translates into CSVELAGTLNTIYF.

This rearrangement joins TRBV15 to TRBJ1-3; D call uncertain. The V end was cut by 0 bases, the J end by 0 bases, with 9 bases between. This CDR3 spans 16 amino acids. Germline V CDR1 and CDR2: LNHNV, YYDKDF (reference sequence). The CDR3 loop is CATSRDASGSGNTIYF. CDR3 DNA: TGTGCCACCAGCAGAGATGCCTCGGGCTCTGGAAACACCATATATTTT. Full variable domain (missing parts from reference TRBV15 and TRBJ1-3): DAMVIQNPRYQVTQFGKPVTLSCSQTLNHNVMYWYQQKSSQAPKLLFHYYDKDFNNEADTPDNFQSRRPNTSFCFLDIRSPGLGDTAMYLCATSRDASGSGNTIYFGEGSWLTVV.

The rearrangement links TRBV11-3 to TRBJ2-1; TRBD1 matches at 8 bases. There are 14 residues in the CDR3. J gave up 5 bases and V 7 bases, and 7 bases lay outside the gene matches. Per the germline V gene, CDR1 is SGHNT and CDR2 is YENEEA. CDR3 in DNA: TGTGCCAGCAATCAGGGGGCTATTGACAATGAGCAGTTCTTC. This gives the protein CASNQGAIDNEQFF.

The chain carries TRBV2 and TRBJ2-1, with 10 bases identical to TRBD1. Unmatched junction bases numbered 5, after V lost 9 bases and J lost 3 bases. The CDR3 is made up of 14 amino acids. From germline, CDR1 is SNHLY and CDR2 FYNNEI. Written as DNA, the CDR3 is TGTGCCAGTTGGACAGGGGGGTACTACAATGAGCAGTTCTTC. Translated, it gives CASWTGGYYNEQFF. The entire variable domain, with the rest obtained from reference TRBV2 and TRBJ2-1, is as follows: EPEVTQTPSHQVTQMGQEVILRCVPISNHLYFYWYRQILGQKVEFLVSFYNNEISEKSEIFDDQFSVERPDGSNFTLKIRSTKLEDSAMYFCASWTGGYYNEQFFGPGTRLTVL.

The genes are TRBV18 and TRBJ2-5; D not resolved. CDR1 KGHSH and CDR2 LQKENI come from the germline V gene. The germline V and J ends were trimmed by 3 bases and 5 bases, with 10 bases remaining between them. The CDR3 runs to 13 residues. This CDR3 is CASSPLTGETQYF. DNA of the CDR3: TGTGCCAGCTCACCCCTGACCGGGGAGACCCAGTACTTC.

The chain joins TRBV28 to TRBJ1-1; the D is unclear. Looked up from germline, CDR1 is MDHEN and CDR2 is SYDVKM. The CDR3 has 14 amino acids. V was clipped by 5 bases and J by 4 bases, with 14 bases between them. DNA for the CDR3: TGTGCCAGCAGTGGGGTGGGAGTGAGCACTGAAGCTTTCTTT. Amino acid sequence: CASSGVGVSTEAFF. Filled out from reference TRBV28 and TRBJ1-1, the complete variable domain reads DVKVTQSSRYLVKRTGEKVFLECVQDMDHENMFWYRQDPGLGLRLIYFSYDVKMKEKGDIPEGYSVSREKKERFSLILESASTNQTSMYLCASSGVGVSTEAFFGQGTRLTVV.

CDR3 DNA: TGTGCCAGCAGCTTAGGGATTCCTTGGGGGCGGGAGAAGGACAATGAGCAGTTCTTC. Protein: CASSLGIPWGREKDNEQFF. The chain joins TRBV11-3 to TRBJ2-1, with D possibly TRBD2 on 7 matching bases. With 1 base removed from V and 5 bases from J, the gap between germline ends came to 24 bases. The CDR3 has 19 residues. Germline CDR1 and CDR2: SGHNT and YENEEA.

This clone was observed once. The chain recombines TRBV28 with TRBJ2-1, with 9 bases aligning to TRBD1. CDR3 size: 15 residues. Germline V CDR1 and CDR2: MDHEN, SYDVKM. The V gene end was trimmed by 5 bases and the J gene end by 4 bases; junction bases not matched to a gene: 6. DNA for the CDR3: TGTGCCAGCAGTCGGGACAGGGTCAAGTACAATGAGCAGTTCTTC. It yields the protein CASSRDRVKYNEQFF.

This rearrangement joins TRBV7-2 to TRBJ2-7; TRBD2 matches at 8 bases. The CDR3 runs 15 residues. Germline loops: CDR1 SGHTA, CDR2 FQGNSA. The junction had 8 bases not matched to a gene; V was cut back by 4 bases and J by 3 bases. CDR3 protein: CASSSLPSGSYEQYF. CDR3 sequence (DNA): TGTGCCAGCAGCTCCCTCCCCAGCGGGAGCTACGAGCAGTACTTC.

The chain employs TRBV18 and TRBJ1-2, with D tentatively TRBD1 (6 bases). Germline V CDR1 and CDR2: KGHSH, LQKENI. This CDR3 region has 15 residues. V was trimmed by 3 bases and J by 1 base, leaving 12 bases between them. The CDR3 nucleotides are TGTGCCAGCTCACCTTCGGCAGGGGATAACTATGGCTACACCTTC. Translating gives CASSPSAGDNYGYTF.

The genes are TRBV24-1 and TRBJ2-7; D might be TRBD1 (5 bases). Between the trimmed V and J ends, which lost 4 bases and 2 bases, there was a span of 8 bases. This CDR3 contains 13 residues. CDR1 and CDR2 (germline): KGHDR, SFDVKD. For the CDR3, the DNA is TGTGCCACCAGTGAGGCAGGGACCTACGAGCAGTACTTC. Translation gives CATSEAGTYEQYF.

Here the CDR3 DNA reads TGTGCCAGCAGTGAAGGGGGCTGGGCTGAAGCTTTCTTT. Protein sequence: CASSEGGWAEAFF. The chain couples TRBV6-1 to TRBJ1-1, with a weak D call TRBD1 (5 bases). Looked up from germline, CDR1 is MNHNS and CDR2 is SASEGT. The CDR3 length is 13 residues. V lost 1 base and J 6 bases, leaving 9 bases between the germline ends.

This chain joins TRBV11-3 and TRBJ2-1, with 9 positions matching TRBD2. The CDR3 sequence is 14 residues long. V lost 5 bases to trimming and J lost 8 bases; unmatched junction nucleotides: 7. The germline V gene encodes CDR1 SGHNT and CDR2 YENEEA. CDR3: CASSGAGGTDEQFF. The CDR3, as DNA: TGTGCCAGCAGCGGAGCGGGAGGAACCGATGAGCAGTTCTTC.

The chain links TRBV30 to TRBJ1-5; 7 bases line up with TRBD1. CDR1 is GTSNPN, CDR2 SVGIG, per germline (reference sequence). The V segment lost 6 bases and the J segment 5 bases; nucleotides outside the gene matches: 10. CDR3 length equals 14 residues. CDR3 DNA: TGTGCCTGCCTCTCTCCCCAGGGGGATCAGCCCCAGCATTTT. Translated, it gives CACLSPQGDQPQHF.

The chain combines TRBV5-1 with TRBJ2-2, with TRBD2 matching 8 bases. Per the germline V gene, CDR1 is SGHRS and CDR2 is YFSETQ. The CDR3 runs to 13 residues. The J segment lost 5 bases and the V segment lost 7 bases, leaving 4 bases of the junction unmatched. The CDR3 DNA reads TGCGCCAGCGCGGGAGGAGTTACCGGGGAGCTGTTTTTT. Protein product: CASAGGVTGELFF.

V gene TRBV7-3 combines with J gene TRBJ1-1; tentatively, D is TRBD1 (5 bases). V lost 4 bases to trimming and J lost 10 bases, with 13 bases between them. Looked up from germline, CDR1 is SGHTA and CDR2 is FQGTGA. The CDR3 has 12 residues. The CDR3 loop is CASSSVGRLAFF. CDR3 sequence (DNA): TGTGCCAGCAGCTCCGTGGGGCGGTTAGCTTTCTTT.

The chain uses TRBV6-1 and TRBJ1-2; 9 positions match TRBD1. CDR1 MNHNS and CDR2 SASEGT come from the germline V gene. Trimming cost V 3 bases and J 7 bases; bases outside gene matches: 9. The CDR3 covers 15 residues. CDR3 amino acids: CASSDTGGAGFGYTF. The DNA for the CDR3 is TGTGCCAGCAGTGATACAGGGGGCGCAGGTTTTGGCTACACCTTC.

This chain links TRBV11-1 with TRBJ2-7; 7 nucleotides agree with TRBD1. The V and J ends lost 8 bases and 4 bases, in that order; junction bases with no gene match: 8. CDR1 SGHAT and CDR2 FQDESV come from the germline V gene (reference sequence). The CDR3 runs 13 residues. The CDR3 loop is CASRGQVLYEQYF. In DNA, the CDR3 is TGTGCCAGCCGAGGACAGGTTTTGTACGAGCAGTACTTC.

This clone was seen a single time. The chain joins TRBV3-1 (or the pseudogene TRBV3-2) to TRBJ2-7; 7 bases are shared with TRBD1. V was clipped by 4 bases and J by 6 bases; unmatched bases: 3. The germline V gene encodes CDR1 LGHDT and CDR2 YNNKEL (reference sequence). This CDR3 is built from 12 residues. The CDR3 spells CASSPRTGEQYF. The DNA for the CDR3 is TGTGCCAGCAGCCCCCGGACAGGCGAGCAGTACTTC.

V and J are TRBV2 and TRBJ1-5; 8 bases agree with TRBD1. V was clipped by 5 bases and J by 4 bases; unmatched bases: 4. Germline V gene data show CDR1 as SNHLY and CDR2 as FYNNEI. This CDR3 spans 14 amino acids. CDR3 residues: CASSIQGANQPQHF. CDR3 DNA sequence: TGTGCCAGCAGTATTCAGGGGGCGAATCAGCCCCAGCATTTT. Using reference TRBV2 and TRBJ1-5 for the parts outside the CDR3, the full variable domain is EPEVTQTPSHQVTQMGQEVILRCVPISNHLYFYWYRQILGQKVEFLVSFYNNEISEKSEIFDDQFSVERPDGSNFTLKIRSTKLEDSAMYFCASSIQGANQPQHFGDGTRLSIL.

The chain combines TRBV7-2 with TRBJ1-2, with no clear D. Germline CDR1 is SGHTA and CDR2 is FQGNSA. V lost 0 bases, J lost 3 bases, and 8 bases lay in between. The CDR3 is 14 residues long. CDR3 nucleotides: TGTGCCAGCAGCTTAGCGGCGGAGTACTATGGCTACACCTTC. Translated: CASSLAAEYYGYTF.

This chain links TRBV3-1 (or the pseudogene TRBV3-2) with TRBJ2-1; 13 positions match TRBD2. Germline V gives CDR1 LGHDT, CDR2 YNNKEL (reference sequence). V dropped 3 bases and J dropped 2; count of bases not matched to a gene: 1. This CDR3 comprises 16 residues. CDR3 DNA: TGTGCCAGCAGCCATGGACTAGCGGGAGCCTACAATGAGCAGTTCTTC. It specifies CASSHGLAGAYNEQFF.

The genes are TRBV19 and TRBJ1-2; the D gene is possibly TRBD1 (5 bases). Germline CDR1 is LNHDA and CDR2 is SQIVND (reference sequence). This CDR3 is built from 15 residues. Trimming shortened V by 9 bases and J by 3 bases, and 20 bases separated the two germline ends. CDR3 amino acids: CASRRSKQEYYGYTF. CDR3 sequence (DNA): TGTGCCAGCCGTCGCTCAAAACAGGAATACTATGGCTACACCTTC.

The sample holds one count of this clone. The V and J genes are TRBV28 and TRBJ2-5; no reliable D call. With 6 bases removed from V and 2 bases from J, the gap between germline ends came to 16 bases. Germline V gene lookup returns CDR1 MDHEN and CDR2 SYDVKM. The CDR3 contains 15 residues. The CDR3, as DNA: TGTGCCAGCAGCTCAAGGCCAGCGCTACAAGAGACCCAGTACTTC. It encodes CASSSRPALQETQYF.

The chain links TRBV10-3 to TRBJ2-1, with TRBD1 identical over 12 bases. V was clipped by 3 bases and J by 7 bases; unmatched bases: 4. The CDR3 runs 15 residues. Germline loops: CDR1 ENHRY, CDR2 SYGVKD. CDR3 sequence (DNA): TGTGCCATCAGTGATCGGGACAGGGGGCTAAATGAGCAGTTCTTC. This translates into CAISDRDRGLNEQFF.

The rearrangement joins TRBV6-1 to TRBJ1-5; 8 bases fit TRBD1. The CDR3 spans 16 residues. The germline V gene encodes CDR1 MNHNS and CDR2 SASEGT. Germline trimming cut 3 bases from V and 3 bases from J; bases unmatched to any gene: 7. The CDR3 reads CASSDRDRRSNQPQHF. In DNA form, the CDR3 reads TGTGCCAGCAGTGACCGGGACAGGCGATCCAATCAGCCCCAGCATTTT.

The chain recombines TRBV4-2 with TRBJ2-7; 11 nucleotides line up with TRBD1. V trimming: 1 base; J trimming: 4 bases; junction bases outside the gene matches: 3. This CDR3 comprises 15 residues. In germline, CDR1 is LGHNA, CDR2 YNFKEQ. CDR3 bases: TGTGCCAGCAGCCAAGGGACAGGGGGCTTGTACGAGCAGTACTTC. Residues: CASSQGTGGLYEQYF.

This clone was seen only once. The chain combines TRBV29-1 with TRBJ2-7; TRBD1 aligns across 9 bases. Per the germline V gene, CDR1 is SQVTM and CDR2 is ANQGSEA. V lost 5 bases and J lost 2; bases outside the gene matches: 7. This CDR3 region has 14 residues. CDR3 in amino acids: CSVLHGTGTYEQYF. As DNA, the CDR3 is TGCAGCGTTCTCCATGGGACAGGGACCTACGAGCAGTACTTC.